This T cell receptor (beta chain) was sequenced in a study of control samples from healthy donors and cancer patients. Profiling relied on immunoSEQ multiplex PCR, and the TCRdb table lists in-frame clones only, not all of them. Of roughly 29,000 clones in the sample, 70% to 90% are singletons; the top ten hold approximately 3.9%. The CDR3 sequence is 15 residues long. Per germline, CDR1 SEHNR and CDR2 FQNEAQ (reference sequence). V lost 5 bases to trimming and J lost 14 bases, with 25 bases between them. Sample share makes this clone medium-sized. Other nucleotide sequences in the sample specify the same CDR3.

The clonotype originates from a female donor with melanoma. The sequencing sample was made of formalin-fixed, paraffin-embedded tissue. The rearrangement links TRBV7-9 to TRBJ2-1; D is tentatively TRBD1 or TRBD2 (5 bases each). The CDR3 sequence: CASSALRLAEGREFF. Here the CDR3 DNA reads TGTGCCAGCAGCGCCCTGAGGCTAGCTGAGGGCAGGGAGTTCTTC. Based on the CDR3 plus reference TRBV7-9 and TRBJ2-1, the full variable domain is DTGVSQNPRHKITKRGQNVTFRCDPISEHNRLYWYRQTLGQGPEFLTYFQNEAQLEKSRLLSDRFSAERPKGSFSTLEIQRTEQGDSAMYLCASSALRLAEGREFFGPGTRLTVL.